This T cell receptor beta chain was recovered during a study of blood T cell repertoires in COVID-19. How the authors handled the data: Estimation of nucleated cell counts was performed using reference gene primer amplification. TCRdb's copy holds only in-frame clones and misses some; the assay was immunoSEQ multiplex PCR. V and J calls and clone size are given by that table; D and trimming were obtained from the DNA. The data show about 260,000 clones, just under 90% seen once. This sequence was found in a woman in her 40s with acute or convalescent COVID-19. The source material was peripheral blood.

CDR3 amino acids: CASRDRAPYGYTF. The CDR3 DNA reads as TGCGCCAGCAGGGACAGGGCACCTTATGGCTACACCTTC. V is TRBV23-1 and J is TRBJ1-2, with TRBD1 matching over 8 bases. Being an ORF, TRBV23-1 has a function that is uncertain. CDR3 size: 13 residues. With V trimmed by 6 bases and J by 5 bases, 5 bases remained unmatched.